The T cell receptor (beta chain) described here comes from a study of vaccination and CD4 T cells after COVID-19. The Oncomine TCR Beta short-read assay generated sequence data from the DNA of cultured CD4+ T cells. MiXCR was run by TCRdb on the PCR reads, yielding one entry per CDR3 protein. The sample has about 15,000 distinct CDR3 sequences; around 55% are singletons. Study-level points and caveats: Relatively few convalescent patients were studied; early post-infection timepoints were not included.

The length of the CDR3 is 16 residues. Per germline, CDR1 SGHNT and CDR2 YYREEE (reference sequence). The junction had 4 bases not matched to a gene; V was cut back by 0 bases and J by 1 base. As for treatment: roughly 11-day PBMC culture with coronavirus spike peptide pools or control peptides (ViraFEST assay). Via ViraFEST, peptide pools expanded antigen-specific T cells before TCR sequencing. With respect to this clonotype: The target antigen is unknown.

Material for sequencing was CD4+ T cells from blood, cultured in vitro. The clonotype was recovered from a human donor who had recovered from COVID-19. The V call is TRBV5-4, the J call TRBJ1-2, with 9 nucleotides matching TRBD1. This CDR3 reads CASSLARTGDNYGYTF. The CDR3 DNA sequence: TGTGCCAGCAGCTTGGCCAGGACAGGGGATAACTATGGCTACACCTTC. Using reference TRBV5-4 and TRBJ1-2 for the parts outside the CDR3, the full variable domain is ETGVTQSPTHLIKTRGQQVTLRCSSQSGHNTVSWYQQALGQGPQFIFQYYREEENGRGNFPPRFSGLQFPNYSSELNVNALELDDSALYLCASSLARTGDNYGYTFGSGTRLTVV.